The 29 T cell receptor beta chains presented below share a single source sample, sequenced in a study of Graves' ophthalmopathy and Graves' hyperthyroidism. Amplification of TCR beta CDR3 regions used RNA transcripts. HTBI primers served in a first-round RT-PCR, which a second-round multiplex PCR followed. TCRdb analysed the multiplex PCR reads with MiXCR anew, one entry per CDR3 protein. Of about 160,000 distinct CDR3 sequences listed, 30% to 45% are singletons. The sequenced material came from peripheral blood. The receptors shown here come from a woman in her thirties or forties with Graves' ophthalmopathy.

This chain joins TRBV14 and TRBJ2-7; tentatively, D is TRBD2 (5 bases). The V end was cut by 1 base, the J end by 0 bases, with 13 bases between. CDR1 and CDR2 from the germline V gene are SGHDN and FVKESK. CDR3 length: 16 residues. The CDR3 loop is CASSQARDPSSYEQYF. In DNA form, the CDR3 reads TGTGCCAGCAGCCAAGCACGGGATCCGAGCTCCTACGAGCAGTACTTC.

This clonotype came up many times. This rearrangement joins TRBV7-3 to TRBJ2-5, with TRBD1 matching over 8 bases. The CDR3 is made up of 14 amino acids. Germline-derived CDR1 and CDR2 are SGHTA and FQGTGA. Trimming at V came to 5 bases and at J to 5 bases, leaving 7 bases not matched to a gene. This CDR3 is CASSRGTGRETQYF. CDR3 nucleotide sequence: TGTGCCAGCAGCCGAGGGACAGGACGGGAGACCCAGTACTTC.

In this sample, this clonotype turned up many times. V is TRBV12-3 or TRBV12-4 and J is TRBJ1-5; D unresolved. V was trimmed by 3 bases and J by 5 bases, leaving 11 bases between them. The CDR3 covers 14 residues. In nucleotides, the CDR3 is TGTGCCAGCAGTTTGATGTCCGGTTATCAGCCCCAGCATTTT. This encodes CASSLMSGYQPQHF.

Only one count was recorded for this clonotype. The chain uses TRBV27 and TRBJ2-5; 9 bases are shared with TRBD2. The CDR3 is made up of 13 amino acids. After removal of 5 bases from V and 8 bases from J, the junction contained 6 bases not matched to a gene. Germline V gives CDR1 MNHEY, CDR2 SMNVEV (reference sequence). The CDR3 bases are TGTGCCAGCAGTATTAGCGGGGGTGACACCCAGTACTTC. Translated: CASSISGGDTQYF.

This sequence joins TRBV6-2 or TRBV6-3 and TRBJ2-7, with D uncertain. The V gene lost 1 base and the J gene lost 6 bases, with 7 bases spanning the gap. This CDR3 spans 12 amino acids. Per germline, CDR1 MNHEY and CDR2 SVGEGT. The CDR3 region is CASSYFAREQYF. In DNA, the CDR3 is TGTGCCAGCAGTTACTTTGCGCGCGAGCAGTACTTC.

This clonotype came up many times. The chain is built from TRBV19 and TRBJ1-1, with D possibly TRBD1 on 6 matching bases. This CDR3 is built from 14 residues. V lost 3 bases and J lost 0, with 8 bases in between. The germline gives CDR1 LNHDA, CDR2 SQIVND (reference sequence). The CDR3 region has the DNA TGTGCCAGTAGTATCGGACAGCTGAACACTGAAGCTTTCTTT. As protein: CASSIGQLNTEAFF.

In this sample, this clonotype turned up many times. The chain combines TRBV20-1 with TRBJ2-7, with D tentatively TRBD2 (7 bases). Per the germline V gene, CDR1 is DFQATT and CDR2 is SNEGSKA (reference sequence). The CDR3 has 15 amino acids. With 5 bases removed from V and 7 bases from J, the gap between germline ends came to 24 bases. The CDR3: CSARSPGGGIREQYF. In nucleotides, the CDR3 is TGCAGTGCTCGATCCCCTGGGGGGGGCATTCGAGAGCAGTACTTC.

This clonotype was counted ten times or more. This chain connects TRBV24-1 to TRBJ2-7; 9 nucleotides align to TRBD2. The CDR3 contains 14 residues. Germline CDR1 is KGHDR and CDR2 is SFDVKD. V lost 5 bases, J lost 3 bases, and 4 bases stayed unmatched. The CDR3 nucleotides read TGTGCCACCAGTGCTAGCGGGGCCTACTACGAGCAGTACTTC. It specifies CATSASGAYYEQYF.

This clonotype was counted ten times or more. This chain links TRBV28 with TRBJ2-7; 8 bases are a match to TRBD2. CDR3 length: 15 amino acids. V shed 5 bases, J shed 4 bases, and the junction held 10 bases outside the gene matches. Germline V CDR1 and CDR2: MDHEN, SYDVKM. Written as DNA, the CDR3 is TGTGCCAGCAGTCAGGCGGGGGGCTCCACGTACGAGCAGTACTTC. Encoded protein: CASSQAGGSTYEQYF.

This clonotype was seen at least ten times. The rearrangement links TRBV3-1 to TRBJ2-5; D is possibly TRBD2 (5 bases). The CDR3 consists of 14 residues. Germline assignment: CDR1 LGHDT and CDR2 YNNKEL (reference sequence). Trimming removed 4 bases at V and 3 bases at J, with 12 bases between. In nucleotides, the CDR3 is TGTGCCAGCAGCCCGCCGGGATCAGAAGAGACCCAGTACTTC. This translates into CASSPPGSEETQYF.

This sequence joins TRBV20-1 and TRBJ2-7; 9 bases map to TRBD1. Unmatched junction bases numbered 4, after V lost 0 bases and J lost 4 bases. The CDR3 runs to 14 residues. CDR1 and CDR2 from the germline V gene are DFQATT and SNEGSKA (reference sequence). The chain's CDR3 is CSARDTGTGYEQYF. The DNA for the CDR3 is TGCAGTGCTAGAGATACCGGGACAGGGTACGAGCAGTACTTC.

There are many counts of this clonotype. The chain is built from TRBV3-1 and TRBJ1-1; 9 bases are a match to TRBD1. Germline V gene data show CDR1 as LGHDT and CDR2 as YNNKEL (reference sequence). V trimming: 3 bases; J trimming: 3 bases; junction bases outside the gene matches: 11. There are 17 residues in the CDR3. CDR3 sequence: CASSQYSAGQGYTEAFF. The CDR3 coding sequence is TGTGCCAGCAGCCAGTATTCCGCGGGACAGGGATACACTGAAGCTTTCTTT.

The chain uses TRBV7-2 and TRBJ2-7; D is unclear. V lost 3 bases, J lost 6 bases, and 15 bases lay in between. CDR3 size: 14 residues. CDR1 SGHTA and CDR2 FQGNSA come from the germline V gene. In nucleotides, the CDR3 is TGTGCCAGCAGCTTCACTCAGGCCTTGGGCGAGCAGTACTTC. Translated: CASSFTQALGEQYF.

Ten or more counts support this clonotype. This chain links TRBV27 with TRBJ1-1; no definite D call. Germline loops: CDR1 MNHEY, CDR2 SMNVEV (reference sequence). V gave up 6 bases and J gave up 0 bases, with 11 bases separating them. The length of the CDR3 is 14 residues. For the CDR3, the DNA is TGTGCCAGCAGCATTGATTCCATGAACACTGAAGCTTTCTTT. Its protein is CASSIDSMNTEAFF.

The V call is TRBV12-3 or TRBV12-4, the J call TRBJ2-5, with D maybe TRBD2 (6 bases). The V gene lost 6 bases and the J gene lost 1 base, with 15 bases spanning the gap. The length of the CDR3 is 15 residues. CDR3 coding DNA: TGTGCCAGCAGCAGGGACTTGGGCGCCCAAGAGACCCAGTACTTC. This gives the protein CASSRDLGAQETQYF.

This chain connects TRBV12-3 or TRBV12-4 to TRBJ1-5; D is uncertain. The ends were cut back, 5 bases at V and 3 bases at J, with 5 bases in the middle. This CDR3 is 12 amino acids long. As DNA, the CDR3 is TGTGCCAGCAGTCCGTACAATCAGCCCCAGCATTTT. Amino acid sequence: CASSPYNQPQHF.

The chain links TRBV6-4 to TRBJ2-7, with 12 positions matching TRBD1. V was pared by 5 bases and J by 0 bases, with 20 bases of the junction left unmatched. The V gene's germline CDR1 is MRHNA and CDR2 SNTAGT. The CDR3 extends over 21 amino acids. The CDR3 reads CASSRSPLYRDRGPNSYEQYF. DNA of the CDR3: TGTGCCAGCAGTCGATCTCCATTATACCGGGACAGGGGGCCAAACTCCTACGAGCAGTACTTC.

The chain couples TRBV7-9 to TRBJ2-5, with TRBD2 matching over 7 bases. Trimming removed 5 bases from V and 2 bases from J; junction bases left unmatched: 11. Germline values: CDR1 SEHNR, CDR2 FQNEAQ (reference sequence). CDR3 size: 16 residues. CDR3 DNA sequence: TGTGCCAGCAGCCCTTTATTTCGGGGGGAGCAAGAGACCCAGTACTTC. Its translation is CASSPLFRGEQETQYF.

The chain is built from TRBV6-2 or TRBV6-3 and TRBJ1-3; unclear D gene. Between the trimmed V and J ends, which lost 2 bases and 0 bases, there was a span of 5 bases. Germline lookup yields CDR1 MNHEY and CDR2 SVGEGT. CDR3 length: 14 residues. In DNA, the CDR3 is TGTGCCAGCAGTTACGAGGTCTCTGGAAACACCATATATTTT. Its protein product is CASSYEVSGNTIYF.

The chain uses TRBV4-1 and TRBJ2-7; D is ambiguous. V gave up 7 bases and J gave up 6 bases, with 7 bases separating them. The germline CDR1 and CDR2 sequences are MGHRA and YSYEKL. The CDR3 is 10 residues long. CDR3 in DNA: TGCGCCAGCAAGGCGAGCGAGCAGTACTTC. Its protein product is CASKASEQYF.

This clonotype has a count of ten or more. This chain joins TRBV19 and TRBJ2-5; D call uncertain. CDR1 is LNHDA, CDR2 SQIVND, per germline (reference sequence). Trimming removed 4 bases at V and 5 bases at J, with 8 bases between. The length of the CDR3 is 12 residues. This chain's CDR3 is CASSTDTETQYF. Here the CDR3 DNA reads TGTGCCAGTAGTACTGACACCGAGACCCAGTACTTC.

The table lists this clonotype with many counts. The rearrangement uses TRBV20-1 and TRBJ2-3; D is unclear. Germline-derived CDR1 and CDR2 are DFQATT and SNEGSKA (reference sequence). Trimming shortened V by 6 bases and J by 4 bases, and 14 bases separated the two germline ends. The CDR3 length is 13 residues. Here the CDR3 reads CSAPVPPPDTQYF. In nucleotides, the CDR3 is TGCAGTGCCCCAGTCCCGCCCCCAGATACGCAGTATTTT.

In this sample, this clonotype turned up many times. This chain joins TRBV5-6 and TRBJ2-7, with 7 bases that match TRBD2. V gave up 0 bases and J gave up 3 bases; unmatched junction bases: 6. There are 15 residues in the CDR3. The germline gives CDR1 SGHDT, CDR2 YYEEEE. As DNA, the CDR3 is TGTGCCAGCAGCTTGGGACGCGGGAGTCGCTACGAGCAGTACTTC. Encoded protein: CASSLGRGSRYEQYF.

This clonotype appeared many times. The chain uses TRBV7-9 and TRBJ1-6; D is uncertain. The V gene lost 0 bases and the J gene lost 9 bases, with 3 bases spanning the gap. The CDR3 is made up of 12 amino acids. CDR1 and CDR2 (germline): SEHNR, FQNEAQ (reference sequence). CDR3 region: CASSLAVSPLHF. CDR3 sequence (DNA): TGTGCCAGCAGCTTAGCGGTTTCACCCCTCCACTTT.

This clonotype was observed at least ten times. V and J are TRBV4-3 and TRBJ1-3, with D unclear. Germline values: CDR1 LGHNA, CDR2 YSLEER. This CDR3 has 13 amino acids. Trimming shortened V by 3 bases and J by 0 bases, and 3 bases separated the two germline ends. The CDR3 nucleotides read TGCGCCAGCAGCCAGTACTCTGGAAACACCATATATTTT. This codes for CASSQYSGNTIYF.

This clonotype was picked up many times. The chain links TRBV14 to TRBJ2-5, with 9 bases identical to TRBD2. V shed 3 bases, J shed 1 base, and the junction held 9 bases outside the gene matches. The CDR3 is 17 residues long. CDR1 and CDR2 (germline): SGHDN, FVKESK. The CDR3 here is CASSQRTGTSLQETQYF. DNA of the CDR3: TGTGCCAGCAGCCAGAGAACCGGGACTAGCCTCCAAGAGACCCAGTACTTC.

This clonotype was counted many times. This chain joins TRBV27 and TRBJ1-5; 8 nucleotides match TRBD1. J was trimmed by 0 bases and V by 7 bases; bases with no gene match: 11. The CDR3 is made up of 17 amino acids. Germline lookup yields CDR1 MNHEY and CDR2 SMNVEV (reference sequence). CDR3 DNA: TGTGCCAGCAAGTCTGGGACAGGAATCTATAGCAATCAGCCCCAGCATTTT. This codes for CASKSGTGIYSNQPQHF.

This clonotype appeared many times. The rearrangement joins TRBV11-2 to TRBJ1-1, with D possibly matching TRBD1 (5 bases). The V end lost 5 bases, the J end lost 4 bases, and 11 bases lay between the germline ends. CDR1 and CDR2 (germline): SGHAT, FQNNGV. The CDR3 runs to 13 residues. The CDR3 reads CASSRIGGTEAFF. The DNA of the CDR3 is TGTGCCAGCAGCCGTATTGGGGGCACTGAAGCTTTCTTT.

This clonotype was counted once. The chain is built from TRBV2 and TRBJ1-2, with 8 nucleotides matching TRBD1. The CDR3 consists of 15 residues. The V gene end was trimmed by 7 bases and the J gene end by 6 bases; junction bases not matched to a gene: 13. Germline V gene data show CDR1 as SNHLY and CDR2 as FYNNEI. The CDR3 DNA is TGTGCCAGCACTAGAGATCAGGGGGCTGGGAATGGCTACACCTTC. It codes for CASTRDQGAGNGYTF.